This TCR beta chain is drawn from a study of blood T cell repertoires in COVID-19. Study-wide context: The United States, Italy and Spain supplied acute and convalescent COVID-19 samples. Sample material is recorded as cDNA or gDNA derived from T cells, B-cell-depleted T cells, or PBMCs.

Original processing notes: By means of reference gene primer amplification, nucleated cell counts were estimated. Profiled with immunoSEQ multiplex PCR; TCRdb holds only in-frame clones, not every one. That table gives V, J and clone size, and the DNA gave D and trimming. The sample contains about 180,000 clones, 80% to 90% of which appear only once. From germline, CDR1 is SGDLS and CDR2 YYNGEE. V gave up 4 bases and J gave up 6 bases, with 18 bases separating them. This CDR3 spans 15 amino acids. The sequence came from a man aged 18 to 30 who had recovered from COVID-19. The sample was peripheral blood. J is TRBJ2-3 and V is TRBV9, with D possibly TRBD2 on 5 matching bases. Here the CDR3 DNA reads TGTGCCAGCAGCTACTCGGGGTTTTGGACGGATACGCAGTATTTT. Protein sequence: CASSYSGFWTDTQYF.